This is a list of T cell receptor beta chains from one sample in a study of OX40 agonist ivuxolimab in advanced cancers. Sequenced by immunoSEQ multiplex PCR; TCRdb stores in-frame clones only, minus some. The data show approximately 52,000 clones, approximately 84% seen once. The material was CD4+ or CD8+ T cells sorted from blood, obtained in a trial of the OX40 agonist ivuxolimab. Receptor source: an adult with an advanced solid tumor such as melanoma, head and neck, liver or kidney cancer. CDR3s include the opening cysteine and the closing phenylalanine or tryptophan. The D gene is left open where the match is weak. Not every row has a clone size; where given, it reads once, few, many or a size class.

NA TRBJ2-7 TRBD2 TRBV5-1 CASSSGLAGWGARSEQYF TGCGCCAGCAGTTCGGGACTAGCGGGATGGGGGGCGAGGTCCGAGCAGTACTTC
NA TRBJ2-1 NA TRBV7-9 CASSLKGRAGPQGNEQFF TGTGCCAGCAGCTTAAAAGGAAGGGCGGGCCCTCAGGGCAATGAGCAGTTCTTC
NA TRBJ2-1 NA TRBV19 CASSIGTPSAGQFF TGTGCCAGTAGTATTGGGACCCCCTCCGCAGGGCAGTTCTTC
NA TRBJ1-6 NA TRBV23-1 CASSQSWEGGNSPLHF TGCGCCAGCAGTCAATCGTGGGAAGGGGGTAATTCACCCCTCCACTTT
NA TRBJ2-7 TRBD2 TRBV9 CASSVAGAGGPYEQYF TGTGCCAGCAGCGTAGCAGGAGCGGGAGGGCCCTACGAGCAGTACTTC
NA TRBJ2-5 NA TRBV27 CASSSSWEEETQYF TGTGCCAGCAGTTCATCTTGGGAGGAGGAGACCCAGTACTTC
few TRBJ1-4 NA TRBV19 CASSISEKLFF TGTGCCAGTAGTATAAGTGAAAAACTGTTTTTT
NA TRBJ2-3 TRBD2 TRBV11-2 CASSLDRRGVGDTQYF TGTGCCAGCAGCTTAGATAGGCGGGGGGTGGGAGATACGCAGTATTTT
NA TRBJ2-7 TRBD1 TRBV13 CASRRTGRSYEQYF TGTGCCAGCAGAAGGACAGGGAGATCCTACGAGCAGTACTTC
NA TRBJ2-4 TRBD1 TRBV5-4 CASSFSRGNIQYF TGTGCCAGCAGCTTCTCCAGGGGGAACATTCAGTACTTC
NA TRBJ2-7 NA TRBV7-8 CASSLSEGSMSEQYF TGTGCCAGCAGCCTAAGTGAGGGATCGATGAGCGAGCAGTACTTC
few TRBJ1-5 NA TRBV4-1 CASSQDGWGQGDQPQHF TGCGCCAGCAGCCAAGATGGCTGGGGCCAGGGAGATCAGCCCCAGCATTTT
once TRBJ1-2 TRBD1 TRBV7-2 CASRRDSNYGYTF TGCGCCAGCAGGCGGGACAGTAACTATGGCTACACCTTC
NA TRBJ2-7 NA TRBV11-2 CASSLHDGSYEQYF TGTGCCAGCAGCCTACACGACGGGTCCTACGAGCAGTACTTC
NA TRBJ2-5 NA TRBV18 CASSPKEETQYF TGTGCCAGCTCACCAAAAGAAGAGACCCAGTACTTC
once TRBJ2-3 NA TRBV5-1 CASSDLREGTDTQYF TGCGCCAGCAGCGATTTGAGGGAGGGCACAGATACGCAGTATTTT
NA TRBJ2-1 TRBD2 TRBV7-8 CASSPGLDINNEQFF TGTGCCAGCAGCCCGGGACTAGATATAAACAATGAGCAGTTCTTC
NA TRBJ1-6 NA TRBV5-6 CASSLEQGISPLHF TGTGCCAGCAGCTTGGAACAGGGTATTTCACCCCTCCACTTT
NA TRBJ1-5 NA TRBV27 CASSLGGYQPQHF TGTGCCAGCAGTTTAGGGGGGTATCAGCCCCAGCATTTT
NA TRBJ1-2 NA TRBV4-1 CASSTQQRSYGYTF TGCGCCAGCAGCACTCAACAGAGATCCTATGGCTACACCTTC
NA TRBJ2-7 NA TRBV5-1 CASSLGPGEQYF TGCGCCAGCAGCTTGGGGCCCGGCGAGCAGTACTTC
NA TRBJ2-3 TRBD2 TRBV4-2 CASSLGLAGGTDTQYF TGTGCCAGCAGCCTGGGACTAGCAGGTGGCACAGATACGCAGTATTTT
NA TRBJ2-2 NA TRBV9 CASSVDYGSDLGTGELFF TGTGCCAGCAGCGTGGACTACGGGAGTGACTTGGGCACCGGGGAGCTGTTTTTT
NA TRBJ2-7 TRBD1 TRBV5-1 CASSLVGDRVNEQYF TGCGCCAGCAGCTTGGTGGGGGACAGGGTCAACGAGCAGTACTTC
NA TRBJ1-1 NA TRBV7-2 CASSLVGRNTEAFF TGTGCCAGCAGCTTAGTGGGCCGGAACACTGAAGCTTTCTTT